This T cell receptor beta chain was sequenced in a study of breast tumors, draining lymph nodes, adjacent tissues (dated by TCRdb to about 2016). Concerning the study at large: In breast cancer patients, the study compared the TCR beta repertoires of tumor, adjacent nontumor tissue and axillary lymph nodes. In human breast cancer, the study set out to assess how tumor, surrounding tissue and draining lymph node repertoires relate to one another and whether T cells might be exchanged between them.

On the study overall, not on this receptor specifically: The similarity between tumor and nontumor tissue repertoires was significantly greater in luminal-like breast cancer than in basal-like breast cancer. The data were considered consistent with the idea that most tumor T cells come from the lymph node and then expand in tumor tissue. The conclusion that tumor T cells originate in lymph nodes was presented as consistent with a hypothesis rather than as directly demonstrated. Tumor T-cell repertoires showed less diversity than lymph node repertoires and more diversity than nontumor tissue repertoires, and tumor T-cell repertoires showed preferential V and J gene usage.

Sequencing took place on an Illumina HiSeq 2000. TCR beta chain libraries were generated by multiplex PCR amplification. High-throughput sequencing was used to analyze the amplified TCR beta chain products. The public reads were reanalyzed by TCRdb: fastp trimming at Q25, MiXCR alignment, in-frame beta chains only. Entries that share a CDR3 protein sequence are merged under the most common genes and DNA. Here the sample has 180,000 or so distinct CDR3 sequences; approximately 31% occur a single time. Roughly 4.3% of the sample is taken by the ten largest. The junction shows trimming of 1 base on V and 0 bases on J, plus 9 bases between the germline ends. The germline V gene supplies CDR1 MGHRA and CDR2 YSYEKL. The CDR3 measures 16 amino acids from cysteine to phenylalanine. Only the CDR3 DNA stays, 48 bases, in frame from base 1. Lymph node samples came from the axillary draining lymph nodes of breast cancer patients.

This clonotype was observed many times. Its antigen has not been determined. No clone much larger than this one lies a single base away; base qualities are absent. Recombination joined TRBV4-1 with TRBJ2-2; no D gene is confidently identified. Sequencing input: axillary lymph node tissue. The sequence was collected from a female donor with breast cancer. Some clones in this sample may be carry-over from other donors' samples. The CDR3 reads as follows: CASSQVTGANTGELFF. The DNA reads TGCGCCAGCAGCCAAGTCACGGGCGCGAACACCGGGGAGCTGTTTTTT.